These 28 T cell receptor beta chains originate from one sample sequenced in a study of blood T cells in healthy people across ages (dated by TCRdb to the mid-2010s). The library was generated by 5' RACE. The reads were generated on an Illumina HiSeq 2500. The second PCR ran for roughly 7 to 12 cycles and used a J-beta primer mix along with a sample-barcoded 5' primer. Clones were called with MiXCR by TCRdb after fastp trimmed the public reads at Q25, and only in-frame beta chains were retained. Rows are unified per CDR3 protein, each entry keeping the most common DNA and genes. In all, the sample holds fewer than 800,000 distinct CDR3 sequences, and 21% of those were seen once. The top ten clonotypes cover under 4% of the sample. The source material was blood. The receptors derive from a man between 65 and 80 years old in good health.

This clonotype was counted only a few times. The V call is TRBV12-3 or TRBV12-4, the J call TRBJ2-5; D might be TRBD2 (6 bases). The DNA matches TRBJ2-1 better at its end, which makes the J call doubtful. CDR3 length equals 14 residues. The CDR3 reads CASSPGAFGNEQFF. CDR3 in DNA: TGTGCCAGCAGCCCGGGAGCCTTTGGCAATGAGCAGTTCTTC.

This chain joins TRBV15 and TRBJ1-4; 7 bases are a match to TRBD1. The V gene's germline CDR1 is LNHNV and CDR2 YYDKDF (reference sequence). V lost 5 bases, J lost 0 bases, and 3 bases stayed unmatched. CDR3 length: 15 amino acids. For the CDR3, the DNA is TGTGCCACCAGCTGGCAGGGGGCAACTAATGAAAAACTGTTTTTT. It specifies CATSWQGATNEKLFF.

A few counts support this clonotype. The chain links TRBV19 to TRBJ2-1, with 7 positions matching TRBD1. Germline V gene lookup returns CDR1 LNHDA and CDR2 SQIVND (reference sequence). V was clipped by 4 bases and J by 5 bases; unmatched bases: 8. The CDR3 covers 15 residues. The CDR3 reads CASSTPGTADNEQFF. The CDR3 DNA is TGTGCCAGTAGTACCCCCGGGACAGCCGACAATGAGCAGTTCTTC. The variable domain in full, completed from reference TRBV19 and TRBJ2-1, reads DGGITQSPKYLFRKEGQNVTLSCEQNLNHDAMYWYRQDPGQGLRLIYYSQIVNDFQKGDIAEGYSVSREKKESFPLTVTSAQKNPTAFYLCASSTPGTADNEQFFGPGTRLTVL.

This chain uses TRBV19 with TRBJ2-5; 11 bases line up with TRBD1. The DNA end is more similar to TRBJ2-7, so the J call may be wrong. Per germline, CDR1 LNHDA and CDR2 SQIVND (reference sequence). The length of the CDR3 is 15 residues. The CDR3 nucleotides are TGTGCCAGTAGTAAAAGGACAGGGGGCACCTACGAGCAGTACTTC. As protein: CASSKRTGGTYEQYF.

The rearrangement uses TRBV20-1 and TRBJ2-2; a weak D match, TRBD1 (5 bases). Trimming cost V 3 bases and J 13 bases, with 12 bases left between them. This CDR3 has 11 residues. CDR1 DFQATT and CDR2 SNEGSKA come from the germline V gene (reference sequence). CDR3 in DNA: TGCAGTGCTAGCGGGCAGGGCGTGCTGTTTTTT. Encoded protein: CSASGQGVLFF.

The table lists this clonotype with a few counts. J is TRBJ2-3 and V is TRBV2, with TRBD2 matching 10 bases. CDR1 and CDR2 (germline): SNHLY, FYNNEI. With 7 bases clipped from V and 14 bases from J, the junction kept 9 bases outside the gene matches. The CDR3 is made up of 12 amino acids. The CDR3 sequence: CASNKREGRRYF. CDR3 nucleotides: TGTGCCAGCAATAAGCGGGAGGGCCGGCGGTATTTT.

A few counts support this clonotype. This chain links TRBV5-1 with TRBJ2-5, with 11 positions matching TRBD2. The J call could be wrong; TRBJ2-1 is a better fit for the DNA end. Germline V gene lookup returns CDR1 SGHRS and CDR2 YFSETQ. This CDR3 region has 15 residues. CDR3 sequence: CASSLSSGRFDEQFF. The CDR3 DNA reads as TGCGCCAGCAGCTTATCTAGCGGGAGGTTCGATGAGCAGTTCTTC.

The CDR3 region is CASRRGRTGNYGYTF. The CDR3 region has the DNA TGTGCCAGCAGGAGGGGTAGGACAGGGAACTATGGCTACACCTTC. This chain uses TRBV28 with TRBJ1-2; 8 bases fit TRBD1. J was trimmed by 2 bases and V by 6 bases; bases with no gene match: 8. Germline V gives CDR1 MDHEN, CDR2 SYDVKM. The CDR3 loop spans 15 amino acids.

This clonotype was detected ten times or more. The rearrangement uses TRBV28 and TRBJ2-4; D is tentatively TRBD1 or TRBD2 (5 bases each). The CDR3 extends over 15 amino acids. The V gene lost 2 bases and the J gene lost 0 bases, with 8 bases spanning the gap. Germline CDR1 and CDR2: MDHEN and SYDVKM. Here the CDR3 DNA reads TGTGCCAGCAGTTTAGGGGGAATAGCCAAAAACATTCAGTACTTC. This codes for CASSLGGIAKNIQYF.

The V and J genes are TRBV2 and TRBJ2-2; D remains unclear. Trimming took off 6 bases at V and 3 bases at J, with 14 bases between the two ends. CDR3 length: 15 residues. The germline V gene encodes CDR1 SNHLY and CDR2 FYNNEI. CDR3 nucleotide sequence: TGTGCCAGCAGCGATGGTAGGGCGGACACCGGGGAGCTGTTTTTT. Translated: CASSDGRADTGELFF.

The rearrangement joins TRBV29-1 to TRBJ1-2; 10 bases fit TRBD1. The germline V gene encodes CDR1 SQVTM and CDR2 ANQGSEA. The CDR3 length is 17 residues. Unmatched junction bases numbered 11, after V lost 4 bases and J lost 0 bases. For the CDR3, the DNA is TGCAGCGTTGGAACCCGGGACAGGGGTTATTCTAACTATGGCTACACCTTC. Its protein product is CSVGTRDRGYSNYGYTF. Using reference TRBV29-1 and TRBJ1-2 for the parts outside the CDR3, the full variable domain is SAVISQKPSRDICQRGTSLTIQCQVDSQVTMMFWYRQQPGQSLTLIATANQGSEATYESGFVIDKFPISRPNLTFSTLTVSNMSPEDSSIYLCSVGTRDRGYSNYGYTFGSGTRLTVV.

This clonotype was observed a handful of times. The rearrangement uses TRBV6-2 or TRBV6-3 and TRBJ2-5, with no clear D. This CDR3 has 15 amino acids. Germline V lookup: CDR1 MNHEY, CDR2 SVGEGT. Between the trimmed V and J ends, which lost 2 bases and 7 bases, there was a span of 17 bases. The CDR3 bases are TGTGCCAGCAGTTACGGTCGACTGACCTCGGGGACCCAGTACTTC. Its translation is CASSYGRLTSGTQYF.

The chain carries TRBV6-6 and TRBJ2-6; D is ambiguous. Germline assignment: CDR1 MNHNY and CDR2 SVGAGI (reference sequence). The CDR3 is 12 amino acids. V was clipped by 11 bases and J by 2 bases, with 7 bases between them. DNA for the CDR3: TGTGCCGCGAGTCCTGGGGCCAACGTCCTGACTTTC. Translating gives CAASPGANVLTF.

The V gene is TRBV5-1, the J gene TRBJ2-7, with D perhaps matching TRBD1 (5 bases). Germline V CDR1 and CDR2: SGHRS, YFSETQ. Trimming pared 2 bases from V and 5 bases from J, leaving 11 bases between. This CDR3 has 13 amino acids. The DNA of the CDR3 is TGCGCCAGCAGCTTCGGACATTTCGACGAGCAGTACTTC. As protein: CASSFGHFDEQYF.

The V call is TRBV6-1, the J call TRBJ1-4; tentatively, D is TRBD1 (5 bases). V lost 7 bases, J lost 5 bases, and 14 bases lay in between. The CDR3 is 14 amino acids. The germline V gene has CDR1 MNHNS and CDR2 SASEGT. For the CDR3, the DNA is TGTGCCAGCATTTCACAGGCTCCCAATGAAAAACTGTTTTTT. Translating it yields CASISQAPNEKLFF.

This clonotype was picked up a small number of times. The rearrangement joins TRBV2 to TRBJ1-1, with D tentatively TRBD1 (5 bases). The germline V gene encodes CDR1 SNHLY and CDR2 FYNNEI. V lost 4 bases, J lost 6 bases, and 12 bases lay in between. The CDR3 runs 13 residues. In DNA form, the CDR3 reads TGTGCCAGCAGTGTCGAGGGGAGGTCTGAAGCTTTCTTT. Translating gives CASSVEGRSEAFF.

V gene TRBV28 combines with J gene TRBJ2-3; the match to TRBD2 covers 8 bases. V shed 2 bases and J 14 bases; nucleotides not matched to a gene: 6. The germline gives CDR1 MDHEN, CDR2 SYDVKM. This CDR3 spans 12 amino acids. In nucleotides, the CDR3 is TGTGCCAGCAGTTTACAAGCGGGAGAGTGGTATTTT. The encoded protein is CASSLQAGEWYF.

The CDR3 here is CSANRNNNEQFF. CDR3 bases: TGCAGTGCTAACCGTAACAACAATGAGCAGTTCTTC. This chain connects TRBV20-1 to TRBJ2-1; no definite D call. Trimming removed 4 bases at V and 5 bases at J, with 9 bases between. Germline V gene sequence: CDR1 DFQATT, CDR2 SNEGSKA (reference sequence). This CDR3 comprises 12 residues.

This clonotype turned up a few times. V gene TRBV5-1 combines with J gene TRBJ2-5; 7 positions agree with TRBD2. J was trimmed by 2 bases and V by 1 base; bases with no gene match: 5. Per the germline V gene, CDR1 is SGHRS and CDR2 is YFSETQ. The CDR3 runs to 15 residues. As DNA, the CDR3 is TGCGCCAGCAGCTTGATGGCGGGAGAGCAAGAGACCCAGTACTTC. Protein product: CASSLMAGEQETQYF.

This clonotype was seen ten or more times. The junction differs from germline at one of its ends, possibly a read error. The chain links TRBV7-7 to TRBJ2-3; D is ambiguous. Germline assignment: CDR1 SSHAT and CDR2 FNYEAQ (reference sequence). This CDR3 is built from 13 residues. CDR3 nucleotides: TGTGCTAGCAGCTTAGGACGGGCGGATACGCAGTATTTT. This codes for CASSLGRADTQYF. The whole variable domain, filled in from reference TRBV7-7 and TRBJ2-3, reads GAGVSQSPRYKVTKRGQDVTLRCDPISSHATLYWYQQALGQGPEFLTYFNYEAQPDKSGLPSDRFSAERPEGSISTLTIQRTEQRDSAMYRCASSLGRADTQYFGPGTRLTVL.

The chain has TRBV2 and TRBJ2-2; D is unclear. The CDR3 consists of 11 residues. Trimming left V 7 bases short and J 4 bases short, with 4 bases between. The germline V gene encodes CDR1 SNHLY and CDR2 FYNNEI. This chain's CDR3 is CASTATGELFF. In DNA, the CDR3 is TGTGCCAGCACGGCCACCGGGGAGCTGTTTTTT.

The J gene is TRBJ2-2, the V gene TRBV5-1; possible D gene TRBD1, 5 bases. The CDR3 is made up of 14 amino acids. Germline V CDR1 and CDR2: SGHRS, YFSETQ. V lost 2 bases and J lost 6, with 11 bases in between. The CDR3 DNA sequence: TGCGCCAGCAGCTTCATCCAAGGGGCCGGGGAGCTGTTTTTT. This gives the protein CASSFIQGAGELFF.

This chain links TRBV29-1 with TRBJ1-4; a weak D match, TRBD1 (5 bases). CDR1 and CDR2 (germline): SQVTM, ANQGSEA. Trimming took off 4 bases at V and 11 bases at J, with 20 bases between the two ends. The CDR3 is 14 residues long. The chain's CDR3 is CSVVPLRGFDKLFF. CDR3 DNA sequence: TGCAGCGTTGTCCCTCTGCGGGGGTTTGACAAACTGTTTTTT.

The chain recombines TRBV7-2 with TRBJ2-5; unclear D gene. CDR1 and CDR2 from the germline V gene are SGHTA and FQGNSA. Trimming pared 5 bases from V and 3 bases from J, leaving 10 bases between. This CDR3 spans 13 amino acids. CDR3 DNA: TGTGCCAGCAGCCCCCTTTCAAAAGAGACCCAGTACTTC. It encodes CASSPLSKETQYF.

A few counts support this clonotype. The CDR3 is CASSSSTGGETQYF. For the CDR3, the DNA is TGTGCCAGCAGTTCGTCGACAGGGGGAGAGACCCAGTACTTC. The rearrangement links TRBV6-5 to TRBJ2-5, with 9 bases identical to TRBD1. The CDR3 runs to 14 residues. The J segment lost 4 bases and the V segment lost 4 bases, leaving 4 bases of the junction unmatched. From germline, CDR1 is MNHEY and CDR2 SVGAGI.

The chain is built from TRBV3-1 and TRBJ1-5; D not resolved. In germline, CDR1 is LGHDT, CDR2 YNNKEL (reference sequence). Trimming shortened V by 6 bases and J by 0 bases, and 12 bases separated the two germline ends. The CDR3 has 15 residues. For the CDR3, the DNA is TGTGCCAGCAGTGCAAGCTATTATAGCAATCAGCCCCAGCATTTT. It specifies CASSASYYSNQPQHF.

As concerns this clonotype: This may stem from a read error, because a much larger clone lies one nucleotide away. This sequence joins TRBV2 and TRBJ2-3; 10 bases are a match to TRBD1. J gave up 3 bases and V 7 bases, and 4 bases lay outside the gene matches. There are 14 residues in the CDR3. Germline V gene data show CDR1 as SNHLY and CDR2 as FYNNEI. The CDR3 sequence is CASIGDRGTDTQYF. In DNA form, the CDR3 reads TGTGCCAGCATTGGGGACAGGGGAACAGATACGCAGTATTTT.

The chain carries TRBV20-1 and TRBJ2-5; TRBD1 matches 9 bases. J gave up 2 bases and V 3 bases, and 7 bases lay outside the gene matches. Germline V CDR1 and CDR2: DFQATT, SNEGSKA (reference sequence). The CDR3 sequence is 15 residues long. CDR3 protein: CSASSGQGLQETQYF. The CDR3 DNA reads as TGCAGTGCTAGTTCTGGACAGGGGCTACAAGAGACCCAGTACTTC.